These 5 T cell receptor beta chains were all obtained from the same sample, sequenced in a study of regulatory T cells in long-lasting Graves disease (dated by TCRdb to about 2021). Sample time point, as interpreted from the label and publication: persistent/refractory GD, antithyroid drugs over 5 years with positive TRAb. For both TCR sequencing and RNA sequencing, RNA was extracted from PBMCs in TRIzol. Libraries were prepared through multiplex PCR. Sequenced on an Illumina HiSeq 4000. CDR3 regions were amplified by Arm-PCR with iRepertoire HTBI primers to construct TCR beta libraries. The public reads were run again by TCRdb, first through fastp at Q25 and then through MiXCR, and only productive beta chains were kept. Every CDR3 protein is listed once, alongside the most common genes and DNA of its rows. The sample table holds roughly 450,000 distinct CDR3 sequences, of which 20% to 25% were seen once. 10% to 15% of the sample lies in the top ten.

The sequencing used peripheral blood mononuclear cells (PBMCs), collected when the disease was refractory, from a patient treated with antithyroid drugs. These receptors were collected from a female donor with Graves disease.

This clonotype was counted a few times. The chain employs TRBV7-9 and TRBJ1-2, with D unresolved. Germline V gives CDR1 SEHNR, CDR2 FQNEAQ (reference sequence). This CDR3 is 13 amino acids long. Trimming took off 1 base at V and 5 bases at J, with 8 bases between the two ends. The CDR3 DNA is TGTGCCAGCAGCTTAGACAGCGCTTATGGCTACACCTTC. It is translated as CASSLDSAYGYTF.

Notes on this clonotype: A clone one base away is much larger, so this may be a read error. The genes are TRBV7-2 and TRBJ1-6, with D tentatively TRBD1 (6 bases). Trimming shortened V by 5 bases and J by 12 bases, and 17 bases separated the two germline ends. This CDR3 spans 14 amino acids. The germline V gene has CDR1 SGHTA and CDR2 FQGNSA. CDR3 amino acids: CASSLDRSQRPLHF. The DNA for the CDR3 is TGTGCCAGCAGCCTCGACAGGTCTCAAAGACCCCTCCACTTT.

This clonotype was seen more than once but under ten times. The chain joins TRBV29-1 to TRBJ2-7; D not resolved. This CDR3 has 11 residues. The germline V and J ends were trimmed by 7 bases and 2 bases, with 9 bases remaining between them. Germline CDR1 is SQVTM and CDR2 is ANQGSEA. The CDR3 loop reads CSARFAYEQYF. The CDR3 DNA sequence: TGCAGCGCCCGTTTCGCCTACGAGCAGTACTTC.

This clonotype occurred a few times. The chain links TRBV19 to TRBJ2-4, with D possibly being TRBD2 (5 bases). The germline V gene has CDR1 LNHDA and CDR2 SQIVND (reference sequence). V was shortened by 5 bases and J by 0 bases, with 14 bases between the two germline ends. The CDR3 is made up of 16 amino acids. Here the CDR3 DNA reads TGTGCCAGTAGTCCGACGAGGGCGGGAGCCAAAAACATTCAGTACTTC. Translated: CASSPTRAGAKNIQYF. Combining the CDR3 with reference TRBV19 and TRBJ2-4 gives the whole variable domain DGGITQSPKYLFRKEGQNVTLSCEQNLNHDAMYWYRQDPGQGLRLIYYSQIVNDFQKGDIAEGYSVSREKKESFPLTVTSAQKNPTAFYLCASSPTRAGAKNIQYFGAGTRLSVL.

Many counts were recorded for this clonotype. The chain links TRBV5-5 to TRBJ2-7; 9 bases line up with TRBD2. With 2 bases clipped from V and 6 bases from J, the junction kept 9 bases outside the gene matches. Germline V gene sequence: CDR1 SGHKS, CDR2 YYEKEE (reference sequence). CDR3 length equals 15 residues. CDR3 DNA: TGTGCCAGCAGCTTCCTGACTAGCGGTCGCCGCGAGCAGTACTTC. Translated: CASSFLTSGRREQYF.